Included here is one T cell receptor beta chain sequence, with context. Antigen unknown. MiXCR, applied by TCRdb to the RACE reads, yields one record per CDR3 protein. This table has over 300,000 distinct CDR3 sequences, around 5.5% appearing once. The data were taken from a study of human T cells and chemical hapten exposure. Overall study findings and caveats: It was expanded TCRs that formed significantly more large CDR3 similarity clusters than controls did.

Time point described: pre-sensitization, week 0. Treatment of the sample: therapeutic diphenylcyclopropenone sensitization with weekly scalp DPC. This CDR3 region has 14 residues. Trimming took off 5 bases at V and 2 bases at J, with 14 bases between the two ends. Germline lookup yields CDR1 DFQATT and CDR2 SNEGSKA (reference sequence). The sample here was whole blood, taken in connection with sensitization to the hapten diphenylcyclopropenone (DPC). The chain has TRBV20-1 and TRBJ2-3; D is unclear. This TCR was sampled from a woman in her 50s with alopecia areata. Some clones in this sample may be carry-over from other donors' samples. The CDR3 coding sequence is TGCAGTGCTCGACCCCTGCCCTCCACAGATACGCAGTATTTT. Protein sequence: CSARPLPSTDTQYF.